Shown below are 23 T cell receptor beta chains from a single sample sequenced in a study of CD8 T cells in ankylosing spondylitis. Using its own MiXCR run on the 5' RACE reads, TCRdb lists one record per CDR3 protein. The repertoire consists of under 150,000 distinct CDR3 sequences, with about a tenth occurring once and the leading ten covering 3% to 4%. Sequenced sample: blood, either unsorted or a sorted T cell fraction (not recorded which). The receptors were gathered from a male donor with ankylosing spondylitis or in good health (not recorded which).

This rearrangement joins TRBV4-1 to TRBJ2-3, with TRBD1 matching over 8 bases. The CDR3 loop spans 15 amino acids. The V segment lost 7 bases and the J segment 2 bases; nucleotides outside the gene matches: 8. From germline, CDR1 is MGHRA and CDR2 YSYEKL. As DNA, the CDR3 is TGCGCCAGCAAGTCCCCGGGACAGGACACAGATACGCAGTATTTT. Translating gives CASKSPGQDTDTQYF.

This clonotype was detected many times. J is TRBJ2-7 and V is TRBV28; D is ambiguous. This CDR3 region has 12 residues. Germline CDR1 is MDHEN and CDR2 is SYDVKM. Trimming removed 5 bases from V and 6 bases from J, with 11 bases in between. The CDR3: CASSRSPLEQYF. CDR3 sequence (DNA): TGTGCCAGCAGTCGGAGCCCCCTCGAGCAGTACTTC. Filled out from reference TRBV28 and TRBJ2-7, the complete variable domain reads DVKVTQSSRYLVKRTGEKVFLECVQDMDHENMFWYRQDPGLGLRLIYFSYDVKMKEKGDIPEGYSVSREKKERFSLILESASTNQTSMYLCASSRSPLEQYFGPGTRLTVT.

The genes are TRBV27 and TRBJ2-6; no definite D call. The CDR3 runs to 15 residues. In germline, CDR1 is MNHEY, CDR2 SMNVEV (reference sequence). Trimming removed 3 bases from V and 4 bases from J, with 10 bases in between. The CDR3 DNA reads as TGTGCCAGCAGTTTTCTCTCAGGCGGGGCCAACGTCCTGACTTTC. Its translation: CASSFLSGGANVLTF.

This sequence joins TRBV29-1 and TRBJ2-3, with a weak D call TRBD2 (5 bases). The CDR3 is 13 amino acids. CDR1 and CDR2 from the germline V gene are SQVTM and ANQGSEA. V lost 6 bases and J 2 bases, leaving 12 bases between the germline ends. The CDR3 sequence is CSVNKRNTDTQYF. In DNA, the CDR3 is TGCAGCGTGAATAAGCGGAACACAGATACGCAGTATTTT.

This clonotype appeared many times. The rearrangement joins TRBV29-1 to TRBJ2-7; D is undetermined. The V end was cut by 4 bases, the J end by 0 bases, with 13 bases between. The CDR3 totals 14 residues. Germline assignment: CDR1 SQVTM and CDR2 ANQGSEA. For the CDR3, the DNA is TGCAGCGTTGTCATTTCCATTTTCTCCTACGAGCAGTACTTC. Protein: CSVVISIFSYEQYF.

This clonotype was observed at least ten times. This chain links TRBV5-1 with TRBJ2-7, with TRBD1 identical over 8 bases. Germline V lookup: CDR1 SGHRS, CDR2 YFSETQ. Losses at the gene ends were 7 bases for V and 0 bases for J; bases not matched to a gene: 3. CDR3 length: 13 residues. The CDR3 nucleotides read TGCGCCAGCCAGACAGGGGACTCCTACGAGCAGTACTTC. Encoded protein: CASQTGDSYEQYF.

Many counts were recorded for this clonotype. The V call is TRBV12-3 or TRBV12-4, the J call TRBJ2-7; D gene ambiguous. V lost 3 bases to trimming and J lost 2 bases, with 11 bases between them. This CDR3 spans 14 amino acids. The CDR3 here is CASSFWRIPYEQYF. In DNA, the CDR3 is TGTGCCAGCAGTTTTTGGCGTATTCCCTACGAGCAGTACTTC.

This clonotype appeared many times. CDR3 DNA sequence: TGTGCCAGCAGCTTGGGTGGACCTAAATTTGCCCAGCATTTT. It is translated as CASSLGGPKFAQHF. The chain employs TRBV5-8 and TRBJ1-5; no clear D. Per germline, CDR1 SGHTS and CDR2 YDEGEE. The CDR3 is 14 amino acids. V was clipped by 0 bases and J by 11 bases, with 15 bases between them.

In this sample, this clonotype turned up many times. V usage is TRBV12-3 or TRBV12-4 and J usage is TRBJ2-4; TRBD2 matches 7 bases. The CDR3 is made up of 15 amino acids. V gave up 3 bases and J gave up 0 bases; unmatched junction bases: 2. CDR3 bases: TGTGCCAGCAGTTTGGGGGGGACAGCCAAAAACATTCAGTACTTC. Its protein is CASSLGGTAKNIQYF.

This clonotype was seen repeatedly, ten times or more. This chain joins TRBV5-1 and TRBJ2-2; D possibly corresponds to TRBD1 (6 bases). The CDR3 has 16 residues. Germline values: CDR1 SGHRS, CDR2 YFSETQ. With 0 bases removed from V and 7 bases from J, the gap between germline ends came to 16 bases. This chain's CDR3 is CASSLDATGYLGELFF. CDR3 coding DNA: TGCGCCAGCAGCTTGGACGCGACAGGCTACCTCGGGGAGCTGTTTTTT.

This clonotype came up many times. V gene TRBV7-2 combines with J gene TRBJ2-3; 9 bases match TRBD2. Germline V gene lookup returns CDR1 SGHTA and CDR2 FQGNSA. CDR3 length equals 15 residues. V lost 3 bases and J lost 2; bases outside the gene matches: 3. The CDR3 loop reads CASSLTSGNTDTQYF. In DNA form, the CDR3 reads TGTGCCAGCAGCTTGACTAGCGGAAACACAGATACGCAGTATTTT.

This clonotype turned up a few times. This chain joins TRBV5-1 and TRBJ2-3; 10 bases are shared with TRBD2. CDR1 is SGHRS, CDR2 YFSETQ, per germline. The trim removed 5 bases at V and 5 bases at J, leaving 2 bases unmatched. The CDR3 loop spans 13 amino acids. The CDR3 DNA reads TGCGCCAGCAGAAGGACTAGCGGAGATACGCAGTATTTT. It yields the protein CASRRTSGDTQYF. Supplemented by reference TRBV5-1 and TRBJ2-3, the full variable domain reads KAGVTQTPRYLIKTRGQQVTLSCSPISGHRSVSWYQQTPGQGLQFLFEYFSETQRNKGNFPGRFSGRQFSNSRSEMNVSTLELGDSALYLCASRRTSGDTQYFGPGTRLTVL.

V usage is TRBV29-1 and J usage is TRBJ2-7; 9 bases fit TRBD1. Germline assignment: CDR1 SQVTM and CDR2 ANQGSEA. The junction had 1 base not matched to a gene; V was cut back by 1 base and J by 3 bases. The CDR3 length is 13 residues. CDR3 coding DNA: TGCAGCGTTGAAGGACAGGGGGACTACGAGCAGTACTTC. It yields the protein CSVEGQGDYEQYF.

This clonotype showed up many times. The chain couples TRBV5-5 to TRBJ2-3, with 7 bases fitting TRBD1. Per the germline V gene, CDR1 is SGHKS and CDR2 is YYEKEE (reference sequence). The CDR3 sequence is 14 residues long. The trim removed 4 bases at V and 3 bases at J, leaving 5 bases unmatched. CDR3 region: CASSTTGLTDTQYF. Written as DNA, the CDR3 is TGTGCCAGCAGCACGACAGGGCTGACAGATACGCAGTATTTT.

V gene TRBV6-2 or TRBV6-3 combines with J gene TRBJ2-2; no definite D call. With 6 bases removed from V and 7 bases from J, the gap between germline ends came to 6 bases. The CDR3 spans 11 residues. Germline lookup yields CDR1 MNHEY and CDR2 SVGEGT. DNA of the CDR3: TGTGCCAGCAGCCCCTTCGGGGAGCTGTTTTTT. This gives the protein CASSPFGELFF.

The J gene is TRBJ2-1, the V gene TRBV11-2, with 12 bases matching TRBD2. Losses at the gene ends were 4 bases for V and 5 bases for J; bases not matched to a gene: 15. Germline CDR1 reads SGHAT; CDR2 reads FQNNGV. This CDR3 comprises 19 residues. CDR3 sequence: CASSSTYMRLAGVDNEQFF. In DNA, the CDR3 is TGTGCCAGCAGCTCTACTTATATGAGACTAGCGGGAGTGGACAATGAGCAGTTCTTC.

The genes are TRBV9 and TRBJ2-1; D not resolved. V gave up 3 bases and J gave up 0 bases, with 13 bases separating them. CDR1 and CDR2 (germline): SGDLS, YYNGEE. This CDR3 has 16 amino acids. The CDR3 spells CASSDKHTSSYNEQFF. For the CDR3, the DNA is TGTGCCAGCAGCGATAAGCACACCAGCTCCTACAATGAGCAGTTCTTC. Using reference TRBV9 and TRBJ2-1 for the parts outside the CDR3, the full variable domain is DSGVTQTPKHLITATGQRVTLRCSPRSGDLSVYWYQQSLDQGLQFLIQYYNGEERAKGNILERFSAQQFPDLHSELNLSSLELGDSALYFCASSDKHTSSYNEQFFGPGTRLTVL.

This clonotype was counted many times. The chain employs TRBV15 and TRBJ2-1; D is perhaps TRBD1 or TRBD2 (5 bases each). V lost 6 bases to trimming and J lost 2 bases, with 14 bases between them. The germline V gene has CDR1 LNHNV and CDR2 YYDKDF (reference sequence). This CDR3 spans 15 amino acids. The DNA of the CDR3 is TGTGCCACCAGTGGGGGTTACTCTCCCTACAATGAGCAGTTCTTC. This sequence encodes CATSGGYSPYNEQFF.

This clonotype appeared many times. V gene TRBV20-1 combines with J gene TRBJ2-5; D not resolved. The length of the CDR3 is 13 residues. V was pared by 2 bases and J by 0 bases, with 7 bases between. The V gene's germline CDR1 is DFQATT and CDR2 SNEGSKA (reference sequence). As DNA, the CDR3 is TGCAGTGCTAGATTAGGGAACCAAGAGACCCAGTACTTC. Its protein product is CSARLGNQETQYF.

The chain is built from TRBV7-9 and TRBJ2-7; D might be TRBD1 (5 bases). The V gene's germline CDR1 is SEHNR and CDR2 FQNEAQ (reference sequence). The CDR3 loop spans 13 amino acids. Between the trimmed V and J ends, which lost 6 bases and 0 bases, there was a span of 9 bases. The CDR3 sequence: CASREGASYEQYF. Written as DNA, the CDR3 is TGTGCCAGCAGGGAAGGGGCCTCCTACGAGCAGTACTTC. The whole variable domain, filled in from reference TRBV7-9 and TRBJ2-7, reads DTGVSQNPRHKITKRGQNVTFRCDPISEHNRLYWYRQTLGQGPEFLTYFQNEAQLEKSRLLSDRFSAERPKGSFSTLEIQRTEQGDSAMYLCASREGASYEQYFGPGTRLTVT.

The sample holds many counts of this clonotype. V and J are TRBV28 and TRBJ1-4; D is unclear. Trimming removed 6 bases at V and 6 bases at J, with 14 bases between. This CDR3 has 14 residues. The V gene's germline CDR1 is MDHEN and CDR2 SYDVKM. In DNA form, the CDR3 reads TGTGCCAGCAGCCGGACGAGTGGGTATGAAAAACTGTTTTTT. Translated: CASSRTSGYEKLFF.

There are many counts of this clonotype. The J gene is TRBJ2-7, the V gene TRBV6-2 or TRBV6-3, with 8 bases that match TRBD2. The CDR3 extends over 17 amino acids. The germline V gene has CDR1 MNHEY and CDR2 SVGEGT. J was trimmed by 4 bases and V by 8 bases; bases with no gene match: 19. This chain's CDR3 is CASGTTPGGRRRYEQYF. In DNA form, the CDR3 reads TGTGCCAGCGGCACCACGCCTGGCGGGAGGCGTCGGTACGAGCAGTACTTC.

This clonotype was counted ten times or more. The V and J genes are TRBV7-2 and TRBJ1-3; perhaps TRBD1 as D (6 bases). Germline V gene sequence: CDR1 SGHTA, CDR2 FQGNSA. The V end was cut by 1 base, the J end by 8 bases, with 15 bases between. The CDR3 contains 15 residues. The CDR3 protein is CASSLGSQGMDTIYF. The CDR3 bases are TGTGCCAGCAGCTTAGGTTCACAGGGTATGGACACCATATATTTT.